Listed below are T cell receptor beta chains from one sample, sequenced in a study of identifying expanded T cells in peripheral blood. Clones were sequenced by immunoSEQ multiplex PCR, and TCRdb holds only the in-frame ones, with some missing. The data hold about 85,000 clones, with 88% observed a single time. Sequenced sample: blood. The receptors originated from a person aged 18 to 75 in good health. CDR3s include the opening cysteine and the closing phenylalanine or tryptophan. The D gene is left open where the match is weak. Not all rows give a size; the values are once, few, many and, for expanded clones, a class.

size,V,J,D,DNA,CDR3
once,TRBV5-1,TRBJ2-3,-,TGCGCCAGCAGCTTGTACGGATCCATCACAGATACGCAGTATTTT,CASSLYGSITDTQYF
-,TRBV28,TRBJ1-5,-,TGTGCCAGCAGCCCTCCTCGACAGCCCCAGCATTTT,CASSPPRQPQHF
-,TRBV19,TRBJ1-5,-,TGTGCCAGTAGTAGGGACGGGGGTTTCAATCAGCCCCAGCATTTT,CASSRDGGFNQPQHF
once,TRBV10-3,TRBJ1-1,TRBD1,TGTGCCATCAGCCCGAAGACAGGGTTTAGATTATCCGGGGGCACTGAAGCTTTCTTT,CAISPKTGFRLSGGTEAFF
-,TRBV6-1,TRBJ2-7,-,TGTGCCAGCAGACTCCTAGGGGGGTCCAACGAGCAGTACTTC,CASRLLGGSNEQYF
-,TRBV4-3,TRBJ1-1,-,TGCGCCAGCAGCCAAGAAAGATTCCAGACTGAAGCTTTCTTT,CASSQERFQTEAFF
-,TRBV14,TRBJ1-6,-,TGTGCCAGCAGCCAAGTAGGATCACCCCTCCACTTT,CASSQVGSPLHF
-,TRBV7-9,TRBJ2-1,-,TGTGCCAGCAGCGGCCCGGGCCTGAATGAGCAGTTCTTC,CASSGPGLNEQFF
-,TRBV4-3,TRBJ1-2,-,TGCGCCAGCAGCCAATTTGATCGGGGGGACTATGGCTACACCTTC,CASSQFDRGDYGYTF
-,TRBV10-3,TRBJ2-7,TRBD1,TGTGCCATCACCTCTTCGGGACAGGGGGGCAACGAGCAGTACTTC,CAITSSGQGGNEQYF
-,TRBV7-2,TRBJ2-5,-,TGTGCCAGCAGCCCGCACGCCCCCCCAGAGACCCAGTACTTC,CASSPHAPPETQYF
-,TRBV5-1,TRBJ2-3,-,TGCGCCAGCAGCCTGGAGTTTCTGGAGGCTACAGATACGCAGTATTTT,CASSLEFLEATDTQYF
-,TRBV11-2,TRBJ1-1,-,TGTGCCAGCAGCTTAGATAGAGACAGCGGCACTGAAGCTTTCTTT,CASSLDRDSGTEAFF
few,TRBV25-1,TRBJ1-4,TRBD1,TGTGCCAGCAGTGACCAATCAAAGGGCGGACAGGGGGAAAAACTGTTTTTT,CASSDQSKGGQGEKLFF
-,TRBV7-8,TRBJ1-2,TRBD1,TGTGCCAGCAGCTTAGCTGTTGGGACAGGGACGGTCTATGGCTACACCTTC,CASSLAVGTGTVYGYTF
-,TRBV30,TRBJ1-1,-,TGTGCCATGGATATTGGGAGCGCTGAAGCTTTCTTT,CAMDIGSAEAFF
once,TRBV15,TRBJ1-3,TRBD1,TGTGCCACCAGCGTCAGGGGGGCTGGAAACACCATATATTTT,CATSVRGAGNTIYF
-,TRBV6-5,TRBJ1-1,TRBD1,TGTGCCAGCAGTTACTCCCGACAGGGGGGCACTGAAGCTTTCTTT,CASSYSRQGGTEAFF
-,TRBV7-2,TRBJ2-5,-,TGTGCCAGCAGCTTGTTAGCGCTGGACGAGGAGACCCAGTACTTC,CASSLLALDEETQYF
-,TRBV7-2,TRBJ2-3,-,TGTGCCAGCAGCCCATCTAGGAATACGCAGTATTTT,CASSPSRNTQYF
-,TRBV7-8,TRBJ1-4,-,TGTGCCAGCAGCTTAGGTTCTGGTGCAACTAATGAAAAACTGTTTTTT,CASSLGSGATNEKLFF
-,TRBV10-3,TRBJ1-1,TRBD1,TGTGCCATCCAGGGGGCGGATCGGACTGAAGCTTTCTTT,CAIQGADRTEAFF
once,TRBV6-6,TRBJ2-5,TRBD1,TGTGCCAGCAGTTACGAGGGGGCGGGCGGAGAGACCCAGTACTTC,CASSYEGAGGETQYF
-,TRBV7-9,TRBJ2-2,TRBD2,TGTGCCAGCGGTCCGGGACTAGCGGACACCGGGGAGCTGTTTTTT,CASGPGLADTGELFF
-,TRBV27,TRBJ2-3,-,TGTGCCAGCAGTGCAATCAGGGGATACACAGATACGCAGTATTTT,CASSAIRGYTDTQYF
-,TRBV2,TRBJ2-3,TRBD1,TGTGCCAGCAGTGATCTGACAGGGGGGATTGGGGATACGCAGTATTTT,CASSDLTGGIGDTQYF
-,TRBV18,TRBJ2-1,TRBD1,TGTGCCAGCTCACCAAAGGCTCCGGGACAGGGTTCCTACAATGAGCAGTTCTTC,CASSPKAPGQGSYNEQFF
-,TRBV5-4,TRBJ2-1,-,TGTGCCAGCAGCTTACTTAGGGAGAGCTCCTACAATGAGCAGTTCTTC,CASSLLRESSYNEQFF
-,TRBV28,TRBJ1-3,-,TGTGCCAGCAGTGACCCGGCACGGAGAAACACCATATATTTT,CASSDPARRNTIYF
-,TRBV7-6,TRBJ2-3,-,TGTGCCAGCAGCTTTCGGCAGGGGCGGACAGATACGCAGTATTTT,CASSFRQGRTDTQYF
-,TRBV6-4,TRBJ1-5,TRBD1,TGTGCCAGCAGTCTACCGGGACAGGGGAGTCAGCCCCAGCATTTT,CASSLPGQGSQPQHF
-,TRBV4-1,TRBJ1-2,TRBD1,TGCGCCAGCAGCCAAGAGACAGGGGGCGTCTATGGCTACACCTTC,CASSQETGGVYGYTF
-,TRBV9,TRBJ1-2,-,TGTGCCAGCAGTGGACAGTACCCTAACTATGGCTACACCTTC,CASSGQYPNYGYTF
-,TRBV7-2,TRBJ2-3,-,TGTGCCAGCAGCCCCAATCTCGCCGACGATACGCAGTATTTT,CASSPNLADDTQYF
-,TRBV9,TRBJ1-4,-,TGTGCCAGCAGCGTAGCCGCCAGGGAAAATGAAAAACTGTTTTTT,CASSVAARENEKLFF
-,TRBV5-4,TRBJ2-7,-,TGTGCCAGCAGGATGGGCGAGTCGGGTCCCTACGAGCAGTACTTC,CASRMGESGPYEQYF
-,TRBV18,TRBJ2-3,-,TGTGCCAGCTCACCAAGGGGGAGCACAGATACGCAGTATTTT,CASSPRGSTDTQYF
-,TRBV12-5,TRBJ2-3,-,TGTGCTAGTGGTTTCGGGACCCCCACAGATACGCAGTATTTT,CASGFGTPTDTQYF
-,TRBV19,TRBJ1-5,-,TGTGCCAGTAGTATCTTTGGGAGGGGACGTCAGCCCCAGCATTTT,CASSIFGRGRQPQHF
-,TRBV7-6,TRBJ2-1,-,TGTGCCAGCAGCTTATTTGGGGGGCCGGGGGATGAGCAGTTCTTC,CASSLFGGPGDEQFF
-,TRBV7-2,TRBJ2-5,TRBD1,TGTGCCAGCAGCTTGACAGGGCAGACCCAGTACTTC,CASSLTGQTQYF
-,TRBV2,TRBJ2-7,TRBD2,TGTGCCAGCAGTGAAAACGCAGCGGGGGGGCCGATCTACGAGCAGTACTTC,CASSENAAGGPIYEQYF
once,TRBV7-8,TRBJ2-5,TRBD1,TGTGCCAGCAGCGTCCCAGGGGGCACCCAGTACTTC,CASSVPGGTQYF
-,TRBV7-9,TRBJ2-2,TRBD1,TGTGCCAGCGCAAACAGGGGGTGGCGGACCGGGGAGCTGTTTTTT,CASANRGWRTGELFF
-,TRBV4-3,TRBJ2-5,-,TGCGCCAGCAGCCAAGAGGCAGGTTCCTCGGGGACCCAGTACTTC,CASSQEAGSSGTQYF
-,TRBV6-1,TRBJ2-1,-,TGTGCCAGCAGTGAGATCGGCAATGAGCAGTTCTTC,CASSEIGNEQFF
-,TRBV6-6,TRBJ2-7,-,TGTGCCAGCAGCCGACAGACGGCCTACGAGCAGTACTTC,CASSRQTAYEQYF
-,TRBV7-2,TRBJ1-1,-,TGTGCCAGCAGCTTAGCAGGCAGATTTCGCACTGAAGCTTTCTTT,CASSLAGRFRTEAFF
-,TRBV7-9,TRBJ1-3,-,TGTGCCAGCCAGGATCCTGGAAACACCATATATTTT,CASQDPGNTIYF
-,TRBV10-3,TRBJ1-1,-,TGTGCCATCAGTGAACAGGGGAACACTGAAGCTTTCTTT,CAISEQGNTEAFF